This TCR beta chain was documented in a study of blood T cell repertoires in COVID-19. Study information: Donors in the United States, Italy and Spain gave samples during acute or convalescent COVID-19. T cells, B-cell-depleted T cells, or PBMCs supplied cDNA or gDNA.

Original data processing: Estimation of nucleated cell counts was performed using reference gene primer amplification. TCRdb keeps only in-frame clones here, not all; method: immunoSEQ multiplex PCR. The V and J calls and clone size are taken from that table; D and trimming were inferred from the DNA. The repertoire includes about 170,000 clones, 84% of them detected once, and approximately 14% sits in the top ten. Deletions cut 4 bases from V and 7 bases from J, with 11 bases between. The CDR3 has 13 residues. Germline V gene data show CDR1 as GTSNPN and CDR2 as SVGIG (reference sequence). This chain uses TRBV30 with TRBJ1-6; D may be TRBD1 (6 bases). The TCR originated in a man between 18 and 29 years old with active or convalescent COVID-19. The specimen was peripheral blood. CDR3 DNA sequence: TGTGCCTGGACGACTGACAGGAATTCACCCCTCCACTTT. Its translation: CAWTTDRNSPLHF.